This T cell receptor beta chain is drawn from a study of T cells in Graves' hyperthyroidism and ophthalmopathy. Study-level findings and limits: Among clonotypes expanded in thyroid above 0.001, most were also found in blood.

The authors obtained PBMCs from 7.5 to 10 ml of fresh peripheral blood. As concerns this clonotype: Its cognate antigen is unknown.

TCR beta CDR3 regions were amplified from RNA transcripts. The TCR CDR3 first-round RT-PCR relied on the HTBI primer set. TCRdb re-derived calls from the multiplex PCR reads in MiXCR, one entry per CDR3 protein. In the table there are 300,000 to 400,000 distinct CDR3 sequences, approximately 17% of which are singletons. Germline loops: CDR1 SGHVS, CDR2 FQNEAQ. CDR3 length: 18 amino acids. V was shortened by 1 base and J by 4 bases, with 20 bases between the two germline ends. This TCR derives from a man younger than 30 with Graves' ophthalmopathy. The sample was blood. The chain uses TRBV7-8 and TRBJ2-1, with TRBD2 as a possible D gene (5 bases). CDR3 loop: CASSLDFEGLGVYNEQFF. DNA of the CDR3: TGTGCCAGCAGCTTAGATTTTGAAGGACTCGGAGTGTACAATGAGCAGTTCTTC.